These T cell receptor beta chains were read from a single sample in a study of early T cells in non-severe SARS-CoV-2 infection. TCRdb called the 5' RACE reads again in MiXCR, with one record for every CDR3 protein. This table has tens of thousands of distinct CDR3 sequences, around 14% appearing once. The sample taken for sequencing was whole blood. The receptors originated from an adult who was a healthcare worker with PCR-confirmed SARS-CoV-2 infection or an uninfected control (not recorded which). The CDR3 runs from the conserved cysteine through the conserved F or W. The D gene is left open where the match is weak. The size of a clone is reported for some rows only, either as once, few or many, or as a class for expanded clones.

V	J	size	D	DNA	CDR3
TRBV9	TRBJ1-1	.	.	TGTGCCAGCAGCGTAGGGACGTACACTGAAGCTTTCTTT	CASSVGTYTEAFF
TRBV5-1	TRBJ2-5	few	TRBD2	TGCGCCAGCAGCCCCCTTGCGGGGGGCCAAGAGACCCAGTACTTC	CASSPLAGGQETQYF
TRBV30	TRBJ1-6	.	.	TGTGCCGTACAGGGAGAGGCCTATAATTCACCCCTCCACTTT	CAVQGEAYNSPLHF
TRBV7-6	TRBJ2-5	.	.	TGTGCCAGCGCCCGGGGAAGCGTGGAGACCCAGTACTTC	CASARGSVETQYF
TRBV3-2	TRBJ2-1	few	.	TGTGCCAGCAGCTGGACCCGACCCCACAATGAGCAGTTCTTC	CASSWTRPHNEQFF
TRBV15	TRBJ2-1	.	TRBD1	TGTGCCACCAGCAGAGATTTGACGGGGACAGGGGCGCGGTATGAGCAGTTCTTC	CATSRDLTGTGARYEQFF
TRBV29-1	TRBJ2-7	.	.	TGCAGCGCTGTAGGGTTCTACGAGCAGTACTTC	CSAVGFYEQYF
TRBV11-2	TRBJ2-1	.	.	TGTGCCAGCAGCACCCGGACGGCAAGCTCCTACAATGAGCAGTTCTTC	CASSTRTASSYNEQFF
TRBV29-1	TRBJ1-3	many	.	TGCTGCGGACACTCTGGAAACACCATATATTTT	CCGHSGNTIYF
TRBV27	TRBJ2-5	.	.	TGTGCCAGCAGTTTCTGGGGGTCCCAAGAGACCCAGTACTTC	CASSFWGSQETQYF
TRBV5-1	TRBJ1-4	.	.	TGCGCCAGCAGCCCACAGGACAGACCTAATGAAAAACTGTTTTTT	CASSPQDRPNEKLFF
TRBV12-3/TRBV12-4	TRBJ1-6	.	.	TGTGCCAGCAGACGAGGACAGTATAATTCACCCCTCCACTTT	CASRRGQYNSPLHF
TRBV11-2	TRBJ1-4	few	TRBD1	TGTGCCAGCACCCCCCCCCTCGGACAGGGGGCGAATGAAAAACTGTTTTTT	CASTPPLGQGANEKLFF
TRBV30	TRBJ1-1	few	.	TGTGCCCAGGGTCGGGCGGGGGACACTGAAGCTTTCTTT	CAQGRAGDTEAFF
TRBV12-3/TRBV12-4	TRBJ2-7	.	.	TGTGCCAGCAGCCTCGCCCCGACAGCCACCTACGAGCAGTACTTC	CASSLAPTATYEQYF
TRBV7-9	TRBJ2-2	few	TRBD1	TGTGCCAGCAGCCCACAGGGGGCGAACACCGGGGAGCTGTTTTTT	CASSPQGANTGELFF
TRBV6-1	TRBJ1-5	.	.	TGTGCCAGCAGTGAATGGAATAGCAATCAGCCCCAGCATTTT	CASSEWNSNQPQHF
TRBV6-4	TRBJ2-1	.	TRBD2	TGTGCCAGCAGTGACTCTGGGGAGGGCTACAATGAGCAGTTCTTC	CASSDSGEGYNEQFF
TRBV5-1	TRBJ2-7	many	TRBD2	TGCGCCAGCAGCTCCGGGACTAGTCTTGCCGAGCAGTACTTC	CASSSGTSLAEQYF
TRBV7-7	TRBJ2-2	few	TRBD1	TGTGCCAGCAGCCCACGACAGGGTGTCGGGGAGCTGTTTTTT	CASSPRQGVGELFF
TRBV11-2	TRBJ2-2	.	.	TGTGCCAGCAGCTTAACGGGGGGCCCTACCGGGGAGCTGTTTTTT	CASSLTGGPTGELFF
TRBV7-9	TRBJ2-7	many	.	TGTGCCAGCAGCTTAGAGGCTGAGGGGACCTACGAGCAGTACTTC	CASSLEAEGTYEQYF
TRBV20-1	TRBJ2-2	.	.	TGCAGTGCTAGAGATACTTTGACCGGGGAGCTGTTTTTT	CSARDTLTGELFF
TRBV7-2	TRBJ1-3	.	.	TGTGCCAGCAGCAAATACCACGTAAACTCTGGAAACACCATATATTTT	CASSKYHVNSGNTIYF
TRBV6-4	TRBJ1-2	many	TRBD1	TGTGCCAGCAGTGACGGGACAGCTGACGGCTACACCTTC	CASSDGTADGYTF
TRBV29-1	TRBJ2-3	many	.	TGCAGCGTCGGGGCCCCCGTGGCAGATACGCAGTATTTT	CSVGAPVADTQYF
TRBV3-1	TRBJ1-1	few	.	TGTGCCAGCAGCCAAGGATGGAGGGGTCGAACTGAAGCTTTCTTT	CASSQGWRGRTEAFF
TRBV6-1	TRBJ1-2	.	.	TGTGCCAGCCGACCAGGAGCTGGTTTCTATGGCTACACCTTC	CASRPGAGFYGYTF
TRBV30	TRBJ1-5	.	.	TGTGCCTGGAGTGTACTGGGGCAGGGAAGTCAGCCCCAGCATTTT	CAWSVLGQGSQPQHF
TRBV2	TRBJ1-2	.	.	TGTGCCAGCATTGGCTTGAACTATGGCTACACCTTC	CASIGLNYGYTF
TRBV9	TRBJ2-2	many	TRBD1	TGTGCCAGCAGCCCGAGGACAGGGGTGAACACCGGGGAGCTGTTTTTT	CASSPRTGVNTGELFF